Described below is a single T cell receptor beta chain sequence and its context. There is no known antigen for this receptor. The junction differs from germline at one of its ends, possibly a read error. This sample stems from a study of identical twins listed by TCRdb under 2016. Some background on the complete study: TCR alpha and beta repertoires from monozygotic twins, unrelated adults of various ages and cord blood were deep-sequenced to test whether fetal clonotypes persist. To rule out contamination, the twin experiments were replicated at different times with different library preparation protocols.

Every donor was a healthy Caucasian. Taken from the germline V gene, the CDR1 and CDR2 loops are MNHEY and SVGEGT. The CDR3 runs 14 residues from the cysteine to the phenylalanine. Solely the CDR3 DNA is kept, with 42 bases framed from the first base. Results the study describes overall, beyond this receptor: Compared with coincidental sharing between unrelated individuals, an excess of low generation-probability sequences was observed among out-of-frame TCR alpha sequences shared between twins. Out-of-frame TCR alpha sharing in monozygotic twins was systematically underestimated by recombination models, whereas sharing between unrelated individuals was in agreement with the recombination models. Because the same donors could not be followed over many years, conclusions were based on cross-sectional statistical analysis. Fewer insertions were carried by abundant cord blood beta clonotypes, a similar but weaker trend appeared in young adult naive repertoires, and no such trend appeared in memory repertoires. A weaker excess of twin sharing was found in beta out-of-frame sequences because the signal-to-noise ratio was lowered by fewer shared sequences. Invariant T cells such as MAIT and iNKT could partly confound zero-insertion analyses, though diverse VJ usage argued against this for most clonotypes.

The library was prepared using 5' RACE. The listed sequencing device is Illumina HiSeq 2000. Template switching added a universal primer binding site, and the final cDNA carried a unique molecular identifier that allowed TCR cDNA molecules to be counted accurately. Specific primers in the conserved constant-segment region were used to synthesize first-strand cDNA for the TCR alpha and beta chains. To control for contamination, each cDNA library was double barcoded with a SMART-Mk sample barcode plus Illumina barcodes. TruSeq adapter sequences and Illumina sample barcodes were added in two successive PCR steps. TCR alpha and beta cDNA libraries were sequenced on the Illumina HiSeq platform with custom primers. The study's own analysis went as follows. Raw reads were processed with MiGEC to extract unique molecular identifiers, and MiXCR was used to determine CDR3 positions. For each individual, recombination models were inferred using an EM algorithm with the repgenHMM and IGoR tools. Shared clonotype analysis was performed with the tcR package in R, normalizing sharing by the product of cloneset sizes. To study raw recombination without the effects of thymic and clonal selection, out-of-frame nonproductive sequences were analyzed. Starting from the raw public reads, TCRdb applied fastp trimming at Q25, assembled clones with MiXCR and retained in-frame beta chains. Each CDR3 protein gets just one entry, which takes the most common genes and DNA from the rows behind it. The V and J calls and clone size are TCRdb's, not the authors'. In all, the sample holds more than 1.5 million distinct CDR3 sequences, and about 32% of those were seen once. The biggest ten clones account for 0.25% to 0.3% of the sample.

The sample was cord blood. The source is a newborn girl in good health. The rearrangement joined TRBV6-2 or TRBV6-3 to TRBJ1-5, and 7 junction bases match TRBD1. The DNA sequence reads TGTGCCAGCAGATACTGGACAGGCTCTGAGCCCCAGCATTTT. Its product reads: CASRYWTGSEPQHF.